Shown below are 17 T cell receptor beta chains from a single sample sequenced in a study of OX40 agonist ivuxolimab in advanced cancers. This table comes from immunoSEQ multiplex PCR, and its TCRdb copy is limited to in-frame clones, with some not included. Seen here are some 73,000 clones, over 80% observed once, and the top ten hold 9.5% to 12%. This material consisted of CD4+ or CD8+ T cells sorted from blood, taken in a trial of the OX40 agonist ivuxolimab. These receptors all stem from an adult with an advanced solid tumor such as melanoma, head and neck, liver or kidney cancer.

V and J are TRBV10-3 and TRBJ2-1; D is unresolved. Germline V lookup: CDR1 ENHRY, CDR2 SYGVKD. The CDR3 runs to 13 residues. Deletions cut 7 bases from V and 5 bases from J, with 12 bases between. CDR3 bases: TGTGCCATCACCGGCAATCCCCACAATGAGCAGTTCTTC. It codes for CAITGNPHNEQFF.

CDR3 bases: TGTGCCTGGAGTGGAATACTAGATCTTGAGCAGTTCTTC. Translation: CAWSGILDLEQFF. The chain recombines TRBV30 with TRBJ2-1; possibly TRBD2 for D (5 bases). This CDR3 comprises 13 residues. Germline assignment: CDR1 GTSNPN and CDR2 SVGIG (reference sequence). The V and J ends lost 1 base and 9 bases respectively, with 13 bases between them.

This chain joins TRBV5-1 and TRBJ2-6; TRBD2 aligns across 7 bases. Germline V gene data show CDR1 as SGHRS and CDR2 as YFSETQ. V was pared by 4 bases and J by 2 bases, with 6 bases of the junction left unmatched. The CDR3 contains 16 residues. CDR3 bases: TGCGCCAGCAGCCCCCCTCGGGGGGCTGGGGCCAACGTCCTGACTTTC. Translation gives CASSPPRGAGANVLTF.

V gene TRBV27 combines with J gene TRBJ1-1; D uncertain. V was pared by 8 bases and J by 0 bases, with 7 bases between. The CDR3 consists of 12 residues. Germline values: CDR1 MNHEY, CDR2 SMNVEV (reference sequence). The CDR3 DNA reads as TGTGCCAGCCTGGGTCTGAACACTGAAGCTTTCTTT. Amino acid sequence: CASLGLNTEAFF.

The chain uses TRBV11-2 and TRBJ1-2; D unclear. Germline assignment: CDR1 SGHAT and CDR2 FQNNGV. Trimming shortened V by 0 bases and J by 4 bases, and 18 bases separated the two germline ends. The length of the CDR3 is 17 residues. CDR3 amino acids: CASSLEMMVTFLYGYTF. CDR3 bases: TGTGCCAGCAGCTTAGAGATGATGGTAACCTTCCTCTATGGCTACACCTTC.

The rearrangement uses TRBV29-1 and TRBJ2-7, with D possibly matching TRBD1 (9 bases). The CDR3 is 16 amino acids. Trimming pared 4 bases from V and 0 bases from J, leaving 19 bases between. CDR1 and CDR2 (germline): SQVTM, ANQGSEA. The CDR3 coding sequence is TGCAGCGTTGCGGGGGGGACAGGGAGTTCCTCCTACGAGCAGTACTTC. Residues: CSVAGGTGSSSYEQYF.

For the CDR3, the DNA is TGTGCCAGCAGCTCGCAGGGGACCGGGGAGCTGTTTTTT. It codes for CASSSQGTGELFF. The chain links TRBV7-3 to TRBJ2-2, with D possibly matching TRBD1 (6 bases). The CDR3 covers 13 residues. Trimming took off 4 bases at V and 5 bases at J, with 8 bases between the two ends. Per the germline V gene, CDR1 is SGHTA and CDR2 is FQGTGA. Full variable domain (remainder filled in from reference TRBV7-3 and TRBJ2-2): GAGVSQTPSNKVTEKGKYVELRCDPISGHTALYWYRQSLGQGPEFLIYFQGTGAADDSGLPNDRFFAVRPEGSVSTLKIQRTERGDSAVYLCASSSQGTGELFFGEGSRLTVL.

Comments on this clone: The sample has other DNA sequences that encode this CDR3 too. The rearrangement links TRBV6-5 to TRBJ1-5, with D hard to call. From germline, CDR1 is MNHEY and CDR2 SVGAGI. The CDR3 has 14 amino acids. V was shortened by 4 bases and J by 5 bases, with 12 bases between the two germline ends. In DNA, the CDR3 is TGTGCCAGCAGTTTGGTGGCAGGAGATCAGCCCCAGCATTTT. This encodes CASSLVAGDQPQHF.

This chain joins TRBV4-2 and TRBJ1-5; D perhaps matches TRBD1 (5 bases). This CDR3 region has 14 residues. The V and J ends lost 0 bases and 6 bases respectively, with 9 bases between them. The V gene's germline CDR1 is LGHNA and CDR2 YNFKEQ. The CDR3 here is CASSQEWGSQPQHF. CDR3 nucleotide sequence: TGTGCCAGCAGCCAAGAATGGGGGTCTCAGCCCCAGCATTTT.

This chain uses TRBV6-5 with TRBJ2-7; 7 bases align to TRBD1. CDR1 and CDR2 from the germline V gene are MNHEY and SVGAGI. The CDR3 consists of 13 residues. Losses at the gene ends were 7 bases for V and 3 bases for J; bases not matched to a gene: 6. CDR3 sequence: CASTPQGLYEQYF. In DNA form, the CDR3 reads TGTGCCAGCACTCCACAGGGGCTCTACGAGCAGTACTTC.

V usage is TRBV5-1 and J usage is TRBJ2-3, with TRBD2 matching 10 bases. V shed 3 bases and J 5 bases; nucleotides not matched to a gene: 6. The CDR3 covers 15 residues. The V gene's germline CDR1 is SGHRS and CDR2 YFSETQ. CDR3 nucleotides: TGCGCCAGCAGCTCGAGCGGGAGGGCCGTAGATACGCAGTATTTT. Translated, it gives CASSSSGRAVDTQYF. The full variable domain, completed using reference TRBV5-1 and TRBJ2-3, is KAGVTQTPRYLIKTRGQQVTLSCSPISGHRSVSWYQQTPGQGLQFLFEYFSETQRNKGNFPGRFSGRQFSNSRSEMNVSTLELGDSALYLCASSSSGRAVDTQYFGPGTRLTVL.

This rearrangement joins TRBV27 to TRBJ2-1; 7 bases agree with TRBD1. The germline V gene has CDR1 MNHEY and CDR2 SMNVEV (reference sequence). This CDR3 has 16 residues. With V trimmed by 3 bases and J by 2 bases, 7 bases remained unmatched. CDR3 sequence (DNA): TGTGCCAGCAGTTTGGTAACCGGGACAGCCTACAATGAGCAGTTCTTC. Translating gives CASSLVTGTAYNEQFF.

V and J are TRBV6-6 and TRBJ1-2; no clear D gene. Germline CDR1 is MNHNY and CDR2 is SVGAGI (reference sequence). This CDR3 has 11 residues. Trimming stripped 5 bases from V and 5 bases from J, with 6 bases between. CDR3 nucleotides: TGTGCCAGCAGTAAGACTTATGGCTACACCTTC. Translation gives CASSKTYGYTF.

For this clone: The sample contains more than one DNA sequence encoding this CDR3. The rearrangement links TRBV27 to TRBJ2-3, with 8 bases fitting TRBD1. This CDR3 spans 18 amino acids. Trimming took 6 bases from V and 7 from J; bases not matched to a gene: 21. Per germline, CDR1 MNHEY and CDR2 SMNVEV (reference sequence). For the CDR3, the DNA is TGTGCCAGCAGGGTCGGGACAGGCGGCGGTAGCCTTTTCTATACGCAGTATTTT. Translating it yields CASRVGTGGGSLFYTQYF.

The gene calls are TRBV7-2 and TRBJ2-2, with D unclear. The CDR3 runs 14 residues. V was cut by 3 bases and J by 2 bases, with 7 bases left in between. Per the germline V gene, CDR1 is SGHTA and CDR2 is FQGNSA. CDR3 nucleotide sequence: TGTGCCAGCAGCTTTTCCAGTAACACCGGGGAGCTGTTTTTT. Its translation is CASSFSSNTGELFF.

The rearrangement links TRBV11-2 to TRBJ1-4; TRBD1 matches 7 bases. Looked up from germline, CDR1 is SGHAT and CDR2 is FQNNGV. V was clipped by 4 bases and J by 5 bases; unmatched bases: 7. This CDR3 is 15 amino acids long. The CDR3 loop reads CASSSGPGQNEKLFF. Written as DNA, the CDR3 is TGTGCCAGCAGCTCCGGGCCGGGACAGAATGAAAAACTGTTTTTT.

This clone was seen only a few times. The chain carries TRBV6-1 and TRBJ1-1; D might be TRBD1 (5 bases). The V gene's germline CDR1 is MNHNS and CDR2 SASEGT. The ends were cut back, 8 bases at V and 0 bases at J, with 10 bases in the middle. This CDR3 region has 13 residues. This chain's CDR3 is CASPDSMNTEAFF. CDR3 in DNA: TGTGCCAGCCCAGACAGTATGAACACTGAAGCTTTCTTT.